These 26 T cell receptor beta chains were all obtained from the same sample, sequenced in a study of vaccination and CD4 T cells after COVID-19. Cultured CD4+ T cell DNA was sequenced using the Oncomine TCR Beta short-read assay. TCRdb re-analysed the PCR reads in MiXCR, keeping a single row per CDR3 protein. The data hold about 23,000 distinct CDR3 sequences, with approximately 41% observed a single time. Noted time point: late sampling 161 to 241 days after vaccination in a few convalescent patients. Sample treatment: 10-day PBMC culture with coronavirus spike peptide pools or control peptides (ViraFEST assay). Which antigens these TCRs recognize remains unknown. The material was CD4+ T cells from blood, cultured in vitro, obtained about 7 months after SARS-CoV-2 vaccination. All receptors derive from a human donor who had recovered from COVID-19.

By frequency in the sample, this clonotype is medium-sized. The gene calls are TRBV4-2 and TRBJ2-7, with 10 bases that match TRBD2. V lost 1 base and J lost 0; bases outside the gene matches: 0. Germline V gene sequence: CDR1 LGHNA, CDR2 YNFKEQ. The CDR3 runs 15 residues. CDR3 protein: CASSQGLAGSYEQYF. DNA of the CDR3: TGTGCCAGCAGCCAAGGACTAGCGGGCTCCTACGAGCAGTACTTC.

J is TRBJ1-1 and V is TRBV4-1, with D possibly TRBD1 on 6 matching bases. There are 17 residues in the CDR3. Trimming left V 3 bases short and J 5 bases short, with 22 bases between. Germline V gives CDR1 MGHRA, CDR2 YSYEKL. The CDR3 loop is CASSQGTVGGAGTEAFF. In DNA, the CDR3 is TGCGCCAGCAGCCAGGGAACGGTTGGGGGCGCGGGGACTGAAGCTTTCTTT.

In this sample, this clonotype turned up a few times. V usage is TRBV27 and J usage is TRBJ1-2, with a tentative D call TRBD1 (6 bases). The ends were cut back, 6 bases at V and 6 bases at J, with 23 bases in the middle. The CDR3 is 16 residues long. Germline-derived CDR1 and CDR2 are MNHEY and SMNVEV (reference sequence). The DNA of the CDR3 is TGTGCCAGCAGCTCCCTAAGCGACAGGAGCCGAAATGGCTACACCTTC. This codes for CASSSLSDRSRNGYTF.

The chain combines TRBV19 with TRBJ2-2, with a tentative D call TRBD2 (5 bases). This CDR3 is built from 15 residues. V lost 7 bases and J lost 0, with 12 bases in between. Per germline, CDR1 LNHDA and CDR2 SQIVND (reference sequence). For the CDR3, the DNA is TGTGCCAGTAATGGAGGAGACGCGAACACCGGGGAGCTGTTTTTT. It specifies CASNGGDANTGELFF. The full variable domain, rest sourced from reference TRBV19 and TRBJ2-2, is DGGITQSPKYLFRKEGQNVTLSCEQNLNHDAMYWYRQDPGQGLRLIYYSQIVNDFQKGDIAEGYSVSREKKESFPLTVTSAQKNPTAFYLCASNGGDANTGELFFGEGSRLTVL.

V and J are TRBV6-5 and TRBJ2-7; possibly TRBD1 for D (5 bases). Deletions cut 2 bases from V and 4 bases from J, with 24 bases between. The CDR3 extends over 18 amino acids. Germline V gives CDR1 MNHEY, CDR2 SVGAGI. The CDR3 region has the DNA TGTGCCAGCAGTTACACCGGACATAGCACCCTTGCCTTGTACGAGCAGTACTTC. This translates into CASSYTGHSTLALYEQYF.

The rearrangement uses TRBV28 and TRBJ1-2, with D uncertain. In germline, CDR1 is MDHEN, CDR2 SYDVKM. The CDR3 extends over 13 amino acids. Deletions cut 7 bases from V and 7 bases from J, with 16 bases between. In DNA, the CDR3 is TGTGCCAGCATCCCCTCCCCGGGAAGTGGCTACACCTTC. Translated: CASIPSPGSGYTF.

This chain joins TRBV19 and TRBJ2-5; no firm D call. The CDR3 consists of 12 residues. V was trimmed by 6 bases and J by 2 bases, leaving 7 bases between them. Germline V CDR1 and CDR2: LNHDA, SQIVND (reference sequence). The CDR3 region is CASRVGQETQYF. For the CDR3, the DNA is TGTGCCAGTAGAGTTGGACAAGAGACCCAGTACTTC.

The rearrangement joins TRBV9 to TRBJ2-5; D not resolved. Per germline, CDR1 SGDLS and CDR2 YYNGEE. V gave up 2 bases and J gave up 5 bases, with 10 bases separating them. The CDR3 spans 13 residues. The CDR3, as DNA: TGTGCCAGCAGCGTGGCCTCGCGGGAGACCCAGTACTTC. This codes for CASSVASRETQYF.

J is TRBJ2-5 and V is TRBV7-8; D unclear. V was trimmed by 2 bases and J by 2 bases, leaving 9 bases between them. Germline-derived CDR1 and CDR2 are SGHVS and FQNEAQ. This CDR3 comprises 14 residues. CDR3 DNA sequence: TGTGCCAGCAGCTTAATGGCGACACAAGAGACCCAGTACTTC. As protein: CASSLMATQETQYF.

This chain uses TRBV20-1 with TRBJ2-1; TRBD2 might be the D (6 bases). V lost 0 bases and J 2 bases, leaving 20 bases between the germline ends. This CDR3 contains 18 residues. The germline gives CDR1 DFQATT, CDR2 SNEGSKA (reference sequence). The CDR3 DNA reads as TGCAGTGCTAGAGATGAATGGGATGTGGGGGGTCCCTACAATGAGCAGTTCTTC. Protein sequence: CSARDEWDVGGPYNEQFF.

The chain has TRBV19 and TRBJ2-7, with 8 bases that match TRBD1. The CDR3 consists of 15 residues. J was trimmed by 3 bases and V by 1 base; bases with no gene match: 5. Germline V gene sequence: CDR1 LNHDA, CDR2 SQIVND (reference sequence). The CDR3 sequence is CASSIAGQGIYEQYF. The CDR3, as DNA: TGTGCCAGTAGTATAGCCGGACAGGGCATCTACGAGCAGTACTTC.

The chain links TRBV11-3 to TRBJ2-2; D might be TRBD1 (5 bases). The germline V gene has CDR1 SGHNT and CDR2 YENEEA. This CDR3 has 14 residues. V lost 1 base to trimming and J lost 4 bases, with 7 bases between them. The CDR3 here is CASSLGQSTGELFF. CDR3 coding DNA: TGTGCCAGCAGCTTAGGACAGAGCACCGGGGAGCTGTTTTTT.

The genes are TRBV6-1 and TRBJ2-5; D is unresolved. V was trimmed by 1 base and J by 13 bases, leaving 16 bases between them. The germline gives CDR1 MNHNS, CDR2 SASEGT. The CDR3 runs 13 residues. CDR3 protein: CASSEGPHQGRYF. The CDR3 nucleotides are TGTGCCAGCAGTGAAGGGCCGCATCAAGGGCGGTACTTC.

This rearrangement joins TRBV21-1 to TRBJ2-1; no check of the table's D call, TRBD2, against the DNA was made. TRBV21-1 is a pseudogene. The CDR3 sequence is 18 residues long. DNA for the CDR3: TGTGCCAGCAGCTCCCAGGGGCTAGCGGGCCCCTCCTACAATGAGCAGTTCTTC. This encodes CASSSQGLAGPSYNEQFF.

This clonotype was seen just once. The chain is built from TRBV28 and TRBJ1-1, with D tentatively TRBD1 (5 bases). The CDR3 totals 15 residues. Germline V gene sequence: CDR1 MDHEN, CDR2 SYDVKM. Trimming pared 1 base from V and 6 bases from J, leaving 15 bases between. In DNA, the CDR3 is TGTGCCAGCAGTTTATCCCAGGGTTCTCCCCCTGAAGCTTTCTTT. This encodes CASSLSQGSPPEAFF.

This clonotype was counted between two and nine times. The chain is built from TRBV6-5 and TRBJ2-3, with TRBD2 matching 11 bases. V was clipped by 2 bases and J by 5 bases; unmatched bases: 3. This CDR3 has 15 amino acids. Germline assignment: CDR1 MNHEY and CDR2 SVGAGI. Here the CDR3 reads CASSYRLAGGDTQYF. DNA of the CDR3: TGTGCCAGCAGTTACCGGCTAGCGGGAGGAGATACGCAGTATTTT.

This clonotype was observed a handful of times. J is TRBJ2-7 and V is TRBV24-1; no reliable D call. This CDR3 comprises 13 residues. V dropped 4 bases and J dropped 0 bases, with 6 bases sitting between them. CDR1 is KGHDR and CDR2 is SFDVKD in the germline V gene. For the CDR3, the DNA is TGTGCCACCAGTGAGCCGGCCTCCTACGAGCAGTACTTC. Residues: CATSEPASYEQYF.

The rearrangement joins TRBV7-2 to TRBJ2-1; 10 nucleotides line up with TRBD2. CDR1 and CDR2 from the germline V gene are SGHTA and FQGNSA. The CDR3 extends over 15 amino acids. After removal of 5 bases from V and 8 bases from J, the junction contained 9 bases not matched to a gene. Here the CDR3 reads CASSPSGRASDEQFF. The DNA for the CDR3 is TGTGCCAGCAGCCCAAGCGGGAGGGCCAGCGATGAGCAGTTCTTC.

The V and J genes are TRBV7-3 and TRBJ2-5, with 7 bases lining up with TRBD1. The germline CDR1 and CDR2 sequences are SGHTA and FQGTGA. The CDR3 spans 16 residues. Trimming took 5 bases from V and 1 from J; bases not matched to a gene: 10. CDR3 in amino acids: CASSVAGTEVQETQYF. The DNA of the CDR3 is TGTGCCAGCAGCGTAGCCGGGACAGAGGTCCAAGAGACCCAGTACTTC.

The DNA for the CDR3 is TGTGCCAGCCAATTCAACACGAACTCCTACGAGCAGTACTTC. This sequence encodes CASQFNTNSYEQYF. The chain joins TRBV14 to TRBJ2-7, with D hard to call. The ends were cut back, 8 bases at V and 0 bases at J, with 14 bases in the middle. There are 14 residues in the CDR3. The germline V gene has CDR1 SGHDN and CDR2 FVKESK. Based on the CDR3 plus reference TRBV14 and TRBJ2-7, the full variable domain is EAGVTQFPSHSVIEKGQTVTLRCDPISGHDNLYWYRRVMGKEIKFLLHFVKESKQDESGMPNNRFLAERTGGTYSTLKVQPAELEDSGVYFCASQFNTNSYEQYFGPGTRLTVT.

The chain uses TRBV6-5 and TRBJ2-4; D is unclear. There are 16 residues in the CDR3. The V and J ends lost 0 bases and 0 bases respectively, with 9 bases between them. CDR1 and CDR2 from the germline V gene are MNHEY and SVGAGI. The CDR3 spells CASSYSYALAKNIQYF. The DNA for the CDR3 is TGTGCCAGCAGTTACTCGTATGCCCTAGCCAAAAACATTCAGTACTTC.

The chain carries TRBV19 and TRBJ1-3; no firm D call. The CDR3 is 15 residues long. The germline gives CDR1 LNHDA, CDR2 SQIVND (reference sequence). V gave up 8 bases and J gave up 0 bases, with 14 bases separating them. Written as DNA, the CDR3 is TGTGCCAGTTCCCCAGGACGGAGCTCTGGAAACACCATATATTTT. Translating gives CASSPGRSSGNTIYF.

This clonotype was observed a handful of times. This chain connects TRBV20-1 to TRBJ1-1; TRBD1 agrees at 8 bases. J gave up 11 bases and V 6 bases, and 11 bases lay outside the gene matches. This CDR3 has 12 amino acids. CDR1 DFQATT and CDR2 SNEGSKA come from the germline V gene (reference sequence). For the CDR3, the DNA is TGCAGTGCGCAACAGGGGGTGAGGTTGGCTTTCTTT. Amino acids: CSAQQGVRLAFF.

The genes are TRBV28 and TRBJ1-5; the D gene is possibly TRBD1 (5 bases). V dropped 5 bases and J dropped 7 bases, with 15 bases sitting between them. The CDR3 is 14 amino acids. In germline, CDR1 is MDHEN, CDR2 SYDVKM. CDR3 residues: CASSRGGERQPQHF. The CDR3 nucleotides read TGTGCCAGCAGTCGGGGCGGGGAGAGGCAGCCCCAGCATTTT.

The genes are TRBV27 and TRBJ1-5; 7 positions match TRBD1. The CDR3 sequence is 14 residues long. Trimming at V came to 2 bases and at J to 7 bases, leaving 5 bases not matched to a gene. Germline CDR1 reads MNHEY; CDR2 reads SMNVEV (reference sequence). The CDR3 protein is CASSLRQGGQPQHF. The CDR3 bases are TGTGCCAGCAGTTTAAGACAGGGTGGCCAGCCCCAGCATTTT.

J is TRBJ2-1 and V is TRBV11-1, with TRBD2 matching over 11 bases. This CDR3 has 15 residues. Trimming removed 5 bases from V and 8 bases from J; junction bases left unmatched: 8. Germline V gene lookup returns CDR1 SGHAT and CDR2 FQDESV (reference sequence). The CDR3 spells CASSTTSGSYDEQFF. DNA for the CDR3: TGTGCCAGCAGCACTACTAGCGGGAGTTATGATGAGCAGTTCTTC.